A single sample is the source of the 18 T cell receptor beta chains below, sequenced in a study of identical twins. Each CDR3 protein is one row after TCRdb ran MiXCR on the 5' RACE reads. The sample lists under 350,000 distinct CDR3 sequences, 8% to 9.5% occurring once. The data also belong to a second study, concerning yellow fever vaccine responses in identical twins.

The sequenced sample was CD8+ T cells sorted from blood. The receptors were gathered from a young woman in good health.

CDR3 nucleotide sequence: TGTGCCAGCAGCTTGGGATACAGAAGTACCGGGGAGCTGTTTTTT. As protein: CASSLGYRSTGELFF. The rearrangement joins TRBV5-5 to TRBJ2-2; D unresolved. Germline V gene data show CDR1 as SGHKS and CDR2 as YYEKEE (reference sequence). V lost 0 bases and J 5 bases, leaving 11 bases between the germline ends. CDR3 length equals 15 residues.

This clonotype appeared a few times. The genes are TRBV7-2 and TRBJ2-7; D is unclear. The germline V and J ends were trimmed by 3 bases and 1 base, with 13 bases remaining between them. Germline assignment: CDR1 SGHTA and CDR2 FQGNSA. This CDR3 region has 15 residues. In DNA form, the CDR3 reads TGTGCCAGCAGCTTTGAAATTAGTCAGTCCTACGAGCAGTACTTC. Translation gives CASSFEISQSYEQYF.

The genes are TRBV5-5 and TRBJ2-7; no definite D call. Trimming cost V 6 bases and J 3 bases, with 19 bases left between them. Germline CDR1 reads SGHKS; CDR2 reads YYEKEE (reference sequence). The CDR3 is made up of 15 amino acids. The CDR3 is CASIPQVAGNYEQYF. The CDR3 DNA follows: TGTGCCAGCATCCCCCAGGTCGCAGGCAACTACGAGCAGTACTTC.

The CDR3 loop reads CSARSRQGLGYTF. Here the CDR3 DNA reads TGCAGTGCTAGATCGCGTCAGGGGTTAGGCTACACCTTC. The V gene is TRBV20-1, the J gene TRBJ1-2, with D possibly matching TRBD1 (6 bases). Germline lookup yields CDR1 DFQATT and CDR2 SNEGSKA (reference sequence). The ends were cut back, 2 bases at V and 8 bases at J, with 15 bases in the middle. The CDR3 spans 13 residues.

The chain couples TRBV19 to TRBJ2-5; tentative D call: TRBD2 (5 bases). Between the trimmed V and J ends, which lost 3 bases and 4 bases, there was a span of 9 bases. CDR1 is LNHDA and CDR2 is SQIVND in the germline V gene (reference sequence). This CDR3 region has 13 residues. The CDR3 spells CASSMMAGETQYF. The CDR3 nucleotides are TGTGCCAGTAGTATGATGGCGGGAGAGACCCAGTACTTC.

Ten or more counts support this clonotype. The V call is TRBV27, the J call TRBJ2-5, with TRBD1 matching 8 bases. This CDR3 spans 15 amino acids. Germline V gene data show CDR1 as MNHEY and CDR2 as SMNVEV (reference sequence). The V gene end was trimmed by 1 base and the J gene end by 5 bases; junction bases not matched to a gene: 6. The CDR3 DNA reads TGTGCCAGCAGTTTATTTCCAGGGGGCCAGGAGACCCAGTACTTC. This codes for CASSLFPGGQETQYF.

This clonotype was seen only a few times. The chain joins TRBV6-2 or TRBV6-3 to TRBJ2-3; 8 nucleotides line up with TRBD1. The junction had 4 bases not matched to a gene; V was cut back by 0 bases and J by 2 bases. Germline V lookup: CDR1 MNHEY, CDR2 SVGEGT. The CDR3 has 16 residues. The CDR3 DNA reads as TGTGCCAGCAGTTACTCGAGGGACAGGCCCACAGATACGCAGTATTTT. Protein product: CASSYSRDRPTDTQYF.

At least ten counts were recorded for this clonotype. CDR3 region: CASAHLSGELFF. Here the CDR3 DNA reads TGTGCCAGCGCCCACTTGTCCGGGGAGCTGTTTTTT. The chain joins TRBV5-5 to TRBJ2-2; D remains unclear. The CDR3 extends over 12 amino acids. The germline gives CDR1 SGHKS, CDR2 YYEKEE (reference sequence). The V end lost 7 bases, the J end lost 6 bases, and 10 bases lay between the germline ends.

This clonotype showed up many times. The rearrangement links TRBV20-1 to TRBJ2-1; possible D gene TRBD2, 6 bases. The CDR3 extends over 16 amino acids. CDR1 DFQATT and CDR2 SNEGSKA come from the germline V gene (reference sequence). V lost 0 bases and J 0 bases, leaving 12 bases between the germline ends. CDR3 region: CSAREGGLASYNEQFF. The CDR3 bases are TGCAGTGCTAGAGAGGGGGGACTGGCCTCCTACAATGAGCAGTTCTTC.

This clonotype has ten or more counts. The rearrangement joins TRBV12-3 or TRBV12-4 to TRBJ2-7, with a possible D match to TRBD2 (6 bases). The CDR3 totals 15 residues. Between the trimmed V and J ends, which lost 5 bases and 5 bases, there was a span of 19 bases. CDR3 sequence reads: CASSPFSGGLNEQYF. The CDR3 DNA reads as TGTGCCAGCAGTCCTTTTAGTGGGGGGTTAAACGAGCAGTACTTC.

This clonotype occurred a few times. The rearrangement links TRBV5-1 to TRBJ2-7; 8 bases map to TRBD2. Trimming removed 4 bases from V and 3 bases from J; junction bases left unmatched: 6. Germline lookup yields CDR1 SGHRS and CDR2 YFSETQ. CDR3 size: 14 residues. The CDR3, as DNA: TGCGCCAGCAGCCCCGCTGCGGGGGGCTACGAGCAGTACTTC. This sequence encodes CASSPAAGGYEQYF.

The table lists this clonotype with many counts. The rearrangement links TRBV27 to TRBJ2-7; D not certain. V lost 3 bases, J lost 3 bases, and 3 bases lay in between. The CDR3 runs to 11 residues. CDR1 MNHEY and CDR2 SMNVEV come from the germline V gene (reference sequence). The CDR3 sequence: CASSFYYEQYF. In DNA form, the CDR3 reads TGTGCCAGCAGTTTCTACTACGAGCAGTACTTC.

The J gene is TRBJ2-1, the V gene TRBV29-1; 7 positions agree with TRBD1. The trim removed 7 bases at V and 6 bases at J, leaving 12 bases unmatched. The CDR3 is 14 residues long. Germline CDR1 is SQVTM and CDR2 is ANQGSEA. CDR3 DNA sequence: TGCAGCGCCGAACCCCGGGACAGCCTCAATGAGCAGTTCTTC. It codes for CSAEPRDSLNEQFF.

The rearrangement links TRBV2 to TRBJ2-7; possibly TRBD1 for D (6 bases). The germline gives CDR1 SNHLY, CDR2 FYNNEI. This CDR3 region has 16 residues. V lost 10 bases and J 2 bases, leaving 24 bases between the germline ends. The CDR3 DNA follows: TGTGCCATTCTAAACCCAGGGGCGACAGATCCCTACGAGCAGTACTTC. Protein product: CAILNPGATDPYEQYF.

This clonotype has more than one count but fewer than ten. The V call is TRBV5-6, the J call TRBJ2-7, with 7 bases lining up with TRBD2. This CDR3 region has 14 residues. V lost 0 bases to trimming and J lost 7 bases; unmatched junction nucleotides: 7. Germline-derived CDR1 and CDR2 are SGHDT and YYEEEE. DNA of the CDR3: TGTGCCAGCAGCTTGGCAGGGACTACGTTAGAGCAGTACTTC. Translation gives CASSLAGTTLEQYF. Filled out from reference TRBV5-6 and TRBJ2-7, the complete variable domain reads DAGVTQSPTHLIKTRGQQVTLRCSPKSGHDTVSWYQQALGQGPQFIFQYYEEEERQRGNFPDRFSGHQFPNYSSELNVNALLLGDSALYLCASSLAGTTLEQYFGPGTRLTVT.

The V and J genes are TRBV7-8 and TRBJ1-4, with unresolved D. Trimming took off 0 bases at V and 5 bases at J, with 10 bases between the two ends. The CDR3 spans 15 residues. Germline values: CDR1 SGHVS, CDR2 FQNEAQ. CDR3 sequence reads: CASSLAGIRNEKLFF. CDR3 nucleotides: TGTGCCAGCAGCTTAGCAGGGATAAGGAATGAAAAACTGTTTTTT.

This clonotype occurred a few times. One junction end does not reproduce the germline sequence, and a read error may be involved. This chain uses TRBV7-7 with TRBJ2-7, with 11 bases lining up with TRBD1. CDR3 length equals 15 residues. Per the germline V gene, CDR1 is SSHAT and CDR2 is FNYEAQ (reference sequence). In nucleotides, the CDR3 is TGTGCTAGCAGCTCCGGGACAGGGGGGGAATACGAGCAGTACTTC. As protein: CASSSGTGGEYEQYF.

This clonotype occurred many times. The chain recombines TRBV4-1 with TRBJ1-1; TRBD1 matches at 7 bases. In germline, CDR1 is MGHRA, CDR2 YSYEKL. The CDR3 runs to 14 residues. Losses at the gene ends were 1 base for V and 7 bases for J; bases not matched to a gene: 6. The CDR3 nucleotides read TGCGCCAGCAGCCAAGGACAGGGATGGGATGAAGCTTTCTTT. It specifies CASSQGQGWDEAFF.